These 26 T cell receptor beta chains were sequenced from one sample in a study of cytomegalovirus exposure and HLA in healthy donors. Assay: immunoSEQ multiplex PCR; the TCRdb copy retains only in-frame clones and omits some. The sample shows roughly 250,000 clones, 75% to 90% of them seen only once. Material: PBMCs. These receptors originate from a woman aged 30 to 39 in good health and CMV-seropositive.

V and J are TRBV27 and TRBJ1-5; TRBD1 might be the D (6 bases). CDR1 is MNHEY, CDR2 SMNVEV, per germline (reference sequence). The CDR3 consists of 15 residues. The V and J ends lost 1 base and 7 bases respectively, with 14 bases between them. CDR3 DNA: TGTGCCAGCAGTTTATGGTTGGGGGCTGGCCAGCCCCAGCATTTT. This translates into CASSLWLGAGQPQHF.

This clone was counted only a few times. The chain is built from TRBV2 and TRBJ1-1, with no clear D. CDR1 SNHLY and CDR2 FYNNEI come from the germline V gene. This CDR3 is built from 13 residues. V was trimmed by 4 bases and J by 2 bases, leaving 8 bases between them. For the CDR3, the DNA is TGTGCCAGCAGTGTTCGGGTCAACACTGAAGCTTTCTTT. Encoded protein: CASSVRVNTEAFF.

V usage is TRBV25-1 and J usage is TRBJ2-7; no reliable D call. This CDR3 region has 14 residues. Germline assignment: CDR1 MGHDK and CDR2 SYGVNS. Trimming removed 1 base at V and 5 bases at J, with 12 bases between. The CDR3 DNA reads as TGTGCCAGCAGTGAATTCCGAGGCAGCGACGAGCAGTACTTC. It encodes CASSEFRGSDEQYF.

The sample holds a few counts of this clone. This sequence joins TRBV4-1 and TRBJ1-4, with 11 bases aligning to TRBD1. Germline CDR1 and CDR2: MGHRA and YSYEKL. V lost 4 bases to trimming and J lost 8 bases; unmatched junction nucleotides: 6. The CDR3 sequence is 15 residues long. The CDR3 coding sequence is TGCGCCAGCAGCCCCGACCGGGACAGGGGGGAAAAACTGTTTTTT. It is translated as CASSPDRDRGEKLFF.

The V gene is TRBV10-3, the J gene TRBJ2-5; weak D call: TRBD2 (5 bases). Germline V CDR1 and CDR2: ENHRY, SYGVKD. The CDR3 totals 12 residues. Trimming removed 6 bases at V and 5 bases at J, with 10 bases between. As DNA, the CDR3 is TGTGCCATCAGGGACTCTCTTGAGACCCAGTACTTC. Amino acids: CAIRDSLETQYF.

The chain has TRBV2 and TRBJ2-1; TRBD2 agrees at 9 bases. The CDR3 loop spans 16 amino acids. CDR1 and CDR2 (germline): SNHLY, FYNNEI. Trimming at V came to 8 bases and at J to 0 bases, leaving 8 bases not matched to a gene. CDR3: CASWRTSESSYNEQFF. In DNA form, the CDR3 reads TGTGCCAGCTGGAGGACTAGCGAGAGCTCCTACAATGAGCAGTTCTTC.

The chain combines TRBV9 with TRBJ2-1; D is uncertain. Trimming left V 0 bases short and J 9 bases short, with 13 bases between. Per the germline V gene, CDR1 is SGDLS and CDR2 is YYNGEE. The CDR3 runs 14 residues. The CDR3 coding sequence is TGTGCCAGCAGCGTAGATTTCCCCACCGGTGAGCAGTTCTTC. The encoded protein is CASSVDFPTGEQFF.

The chain is built from TRBV5-1 and TRBJ1-2, with D hard to call. There are 13 residues in the CDR3. Trimming left V 0 bases short and J 8 bases short, with 11 bases between. The germline gives CDR1 SGHRS, CDR2 YFSETQ. DNA for the CDR3: TGCGCCAGCAGCTTGGCTAGGAGTGCCGGCTACACCTTC. Translated: CASSLARSAGYTF.

The rearrangement links TRBV29-1 to TRBJ2-5; 10 nucleotides agree with TRBD2. Germline values: CDR1 SQVTM, CDR2 ANQGSEA. The CDR3 contains 18 residues. The V segment lost 4 bases and the J segment 4 bases; nucleotides outside the gene matches: 18. CDR3 sequence: CSVGLSARSGRWLETQYF. The CDR3 nucleotides are TGCAGCGTTGGTCTCTCGGCCCGTAGCGGGAGGTGGCTAGAGACCCAGTACTTC.

This chain connects TRBV5-6 to TRBJ2-1; a possible D gene is TRBD1 (6 bases). Germline-derived CDR1 and CDR2 are SGHDT and YYEEEE. V dropped 0 bases and J dropped 10 bases, with 11 bases sitting between them. CDR3 length: 13 residues. This chain's CDR3 is CASSLVVQGEQFF. The DNA for the CDR3 is TGTGCCAGCAGCTTGGTGGTCCAGGGGGAGCAGTTCTTC.

The rearrangement links TRBV5-6 to TRBJ2-2, with TRBD2 matching 8 bases. CDR3 size: 18 residues. Germline lookup yields CDR1 SGHDT and CDR2 YYEEEE. After removal of 4 bases from V and 2 bases from J, the junction contained 13 bases not matched to a gene. The CDR3 bases are TGTGCCAGCAGCGGGCCGGGACTAGGAGGAACCAACACCGGGGAGCTGTTTTTT. It translates to CASSGPGLGGTNTGELFF.

CDR3 in amino acids: CASSASTGPNYGYTF. As DNA, the CDR3 is TGTGCCAGTAGTGCGTCAACAGGACCTAACTATGGCTACACCTTC. The rearrangement uses TRBV19 and TRBJ1-2; possibly TRBD1 for D (5 bases). The germline V gene has CDR1 LNHDA and CDR2 SQIVND (reference sequence). Trimming took off 5 bases at V and 0 bases at J, with 13 bases between the two ends. This CDR3 has 15 amino acids.

The chain employs TRBV4-1 and TRBJ2-2, with D maybe TRBD2 (5 bases). Germline V gives CDR1 MGHRA, CDR2 YSYEKL. Between the trimmed V and J ends, which lost 8 bases and 6 bases, there was a span of 16 bases. The CDR3 contains 14 residues. The CDR3 DNA follows: TGCGCCAGCCGACTACGGGAAGCCGCCGGGGAGCTGTTTTTT. It codes for CASRLREAAGELFF.

In its sample, this clone was seen a few times. This chain joins TRBV7-9 and TRBJ1-1; D not certain. The CDR3 is made up of 13 amino acids. V was shortened by 2 bases and J by 4 bases, with 8 bases between the two germline ends. CDR1 is SEHNR and CDR2 is FQNEAQ in the germline V gene (reference sequence). The chain's CDR3 is CASSLWEGTEAFF. As DNA, the CDR3 is TGTGCCAGCAGCTTATGGGAGGGCACTGAAGCTTTCTTT.

This chain uses TRBV9 with TRBJ1-2, with unresolved D. Germline V gene lookup returns CDR1 SGDLS and CDR2 YYNGEE. This CDR3 is built from 14 residues. V lost 2 bases, J lost 6 bases, and 14 bases lay in between. The CDR3 region is CASSVQEWGDGYTF. The CDR3 DNA reads TGTGCCAGCAGCGTCCAAGAGTGGGGAGATGGCTACACCTTC.

This rearrangement joins TRBV7-8 to TRBJ2-1; 8 bases are shared with TRBD2. This CDR3 comprises 17 residues. V gave up 1 base and J gave up 4 bases; unmatched junction bases: 9. From germline, CDR1 is SGHVS and CDR2 FQNEAQ. Here the CDR3 reads CASSLVVLSGGYNEQFF. DNA for the CDR3: TGTGCCAGCAGCTTAGTTGTCTTATCGGGGGGGTACAATGAGCAGTTCTTC.

The chain couples TRBV5-1 to TRBJ2-7; 7 nucleotides match TRBD2. The CDR3 contains 17 residues. Germline values: CDR1 SGHRS, CDR2 YFSETQ. After removal of 0 bases from V and 3 bases from J, the junction contained 12 bases not matched to a gene. As DNA, the CDR3 is TGCGCCAGCAGCTTGGGGGCTCTCGCGGGAGCTTACTACGAGCAGTACTTC. Translated: CASSLGALAGAYYEQYF.

V is TRBV27 and J is TRBJ1-1; D is perhaps TRBD1 (5 bases). CDR3 length: 14 residues. CDR1 is MNHEY, CDR2 SMNVEV, per germline (reference sequence). V was trimmed by 0 bases and J by 5 bases, leaving 10 bases between them. The CDR3 bases are TGTGCCAGCAGTTTATCTTGGGAGGGGACTGAAGCTTTCTTT. It translates to CASSLSWEGTEAFF.

The genes are TRBV11-3 and TRBJ1-2, with 9 positions matching TRBD1. This CDR3 has 16 residues. Losses at the gene ends were 4 bases for V and 5 bases for J; bases not matched to a gene: 11. CDR1 and CDR2 from the germline V gene are SGHNT and YENEEA. The CDR3 is CASSSWDREEGYGYTF. The CDR3 DNA is TGTGCCAGCAGCTCCTGGGACAGGGAAGAGGGGTATGGCTACACCTTC.

This chain uses TRBV7-9 with TRBJ2-2, with TRBD1 matching over 7 bases. The germline V gene has CDR1 SEHNR and CDR2 FQNEAQ (reference sequence). The CDR3 loop spans 19 amino acids. V lost 5 bases and J lost 3; bases outside the gene matches: 18. The CDR3 loop reads CASSPDLGEGGSYTGELFF. Here the CDR3 DNA reads TGTGCCAGCAGCCCGGACCTGGGGGAAGGGGGCTCGTACACCGGGGAGCTGTTTTTT.

J is TRBJ1-3 and V is TRBV2; D call uncertain. Germline V lookup: CDR1 SNHLY, CDR2 FYNNEI. This CDR3 is 15 amino acids long. Trimming removed 2 bases at V and 4 bases at J, with 12 bases between. CDR3 sequence: CASSEIGVGGNTIYF. CDR3 nucleotides: TGTGCCAGCAGTGAAATTGGCGTGGGCGGAAACACCATATATTTT.

The V call is TRBV27, the J call TRBJ2-2, with 7 bases aligning to TRBD1. Germline trimming cut 4 bases from V and 0 bases from J; bases unmatched to any gene: 5. Germline V CDR1 and CDR2: MNHEY, SMNVEV (reference sequence). The CDR3 sequence is 16 residues long. The CDR3 loop is CASSSVGTANTGELFF. The CDR3 coding sequence is TGTGCCAGCAGTTCAGTAGGGACAGCGAACACCGGGGAGCTGTTTTTT.

V and J are TRBV5-1 and TRBJ2-6, with TRBD1 as a possible D gene (5 bases). Germline values: CDR1 SGHRS, CDR2 YFSETQ. The V gene lost 1 base and the J gene lost 0 bases, with 11 bases spanning the gap. The CDR3 extends over 17 amino acids. The CDR3 sequence is CASSLTGSLSGANVLTF. CDR3 sequence (DNA): TGCGCCAGCAGCTTGACAGGATCTCTCTCTGGGGCCAACGTCCTGACTTTC. The complete variable domain, with remaining parts taken from reference TRBV5-1 and TRBJ2-6, reads KAGVTQTPRYLIKTRGQQVTLSCSPISGHRSVSWYQQTPGQGLQFLFEYFSETQRNKGNFPGRFSGRQFSNSRSEMNVSTLELGDSALYLCASSLTGSLSGANVLTFGAGSRLTVL.

The genes are TRBV2 and TRBJ2-2; a weak D match, TRBD2 (6 bases). Germline values: CDR1 SNHLY, CDR2 FYNNEI. V lost 10 bases and J 7 bases, leaving 19 bases between the germline ends. There are 14 residues in the CDR3. CDR3 protein: CATAIARGVGELFF. For the CDR3, the DNA is TGTGCCACCGCTATAGCGCGGGGCGTCGGGGAGCTGTTTTTT.

Only one count was recorded for this clone. This chain uses TRBV23-1 with TRBJ1-2, with 7 bases matching TRBD1. TRBV23-1 is annotated as an ORF whose role is uncertain. The CDR3 runs 15 residues. J gave up 7 bases and V 1 base, and 9 bases lay outside the gene matches. In DNA form, the CDR3 reads TGCGCCAGCAGTCAATTGACGACAGGGCTTTCTGGCTACACCTTC. It is translated as CASSQLTTGLSGYTF.

This clone appeared a few times. This chain joins TRBV2 and TRBJ2-7, with 8 bases identical to TRBD2. CDR1 is SNHLY and CDR2 is FYNNEI in the germline V gene. The CDR3 runs to 15 residues. Trimming cost V 6 bases and J 1 base; bases outside gene matches: 8. The CDR3, as DNA: TGTGCCAGCAGGGCGGGCCTAGCGGGTTCCTACGAGCAGTACTTC. As protein: CASRAGLAGSYEQYF.